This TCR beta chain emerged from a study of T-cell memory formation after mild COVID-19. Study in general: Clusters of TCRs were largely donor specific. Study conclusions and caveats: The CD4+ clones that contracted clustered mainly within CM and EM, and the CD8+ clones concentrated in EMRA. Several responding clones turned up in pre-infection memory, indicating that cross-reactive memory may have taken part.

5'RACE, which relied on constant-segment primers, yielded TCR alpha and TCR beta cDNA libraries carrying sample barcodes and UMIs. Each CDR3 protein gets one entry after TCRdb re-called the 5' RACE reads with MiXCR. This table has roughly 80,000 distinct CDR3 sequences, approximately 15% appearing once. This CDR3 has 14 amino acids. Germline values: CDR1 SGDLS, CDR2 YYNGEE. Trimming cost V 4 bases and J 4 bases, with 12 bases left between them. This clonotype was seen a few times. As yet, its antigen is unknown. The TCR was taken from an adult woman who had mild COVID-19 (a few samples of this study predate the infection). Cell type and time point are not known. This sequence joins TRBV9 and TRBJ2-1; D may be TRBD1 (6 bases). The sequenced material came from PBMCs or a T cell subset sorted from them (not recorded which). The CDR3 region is CASSSRQDYNEQFF. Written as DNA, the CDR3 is TGTGCCAGCAGCTCCCGACAGGATTACAATGAGCAGTTCTTC.